These 22 T cell receptor beta chains were sequenced from one sample in a study of cytomegalovirus exposure and HLA in healthy donors. Profiling relied on immunoSEQ multiplex PCR, and the TCRdb table lists in-frame clones only, not all of them. The profile shows about 330,000 clones, roughly 89% of them singletons. Source material: PBMCs. All receptors derive from a woman younger than 30 in good health and CMV-seronegative.

This clone appeared a single time. The chain uses TRBV7-9 and TRBJ2-1, with D maybe TRBD2 (5 bases). Germline lookup yields CDR1 SEHNR and CDR2 FQNEAQ (reference sequence). V dropped 3 bases and J dropped 7 bases, with 16 bases sitting between them. The CDR3 runs 15 residues. CDR3 DNA sequence: TGTGCCAGCAGCTTCGATCTCGGGGAATGGAATGAGCAGTTCTTC. Its translation is CASSFDLGEWNEQFF.

The rearrangement uses TRBV5-1 and TRBJ2-1; 10 bases agree with TRBD2. Germline V gene data show CDR1 as SGHRS and CDR2 as YFSETQ. V lost 1 base to trimming and J lost 3 bases; unmatched junction nucleotides: 4. This CDR3 is built from 16 residues. For the CDR3, the DNA is TGCGCCAGCAGCTTGACACTAGCGGGATACTACAATGAGCAGTTCTTC. Its translation is CASSLTLAGYYNEQFF.

V and J are TRBV5-6 and TRBJ2-2, with 9 bases that match TRBD2. V shed 3 bases and J 7 bases; nucleotides not matched to a gene: 4. The CDR3 spans 14 residues. Germline values: CDR1 SGHDT, CDR2 YYEEEE. In DNA form, the CDR3 reads TGTGCCAGCAGCTCGACTAGCGGTCACGGGGAGCTGTTTTTT. This translates into CASSSTSGHGELFF.

The chain carries TRBV7-9 and TRBJ1-1; weak D call: TRBD1 (6 bases). The CDR3 extends over 15 amino acids. In germline, CDR1 is SEHNR, CDR2 FQNEAQ (reference sequence). Trimming pared 5 bases from V and 1 base from J, leaving 14 bases between. The CDR3 DNA sequence: TGTGCCAGCAGCCGACGACAGGCCCAGAACACTGAAGCTTTCTTT. This translates into CASSRRQAQNTEAFF.

The V call is TRBV5-4, the J call TRBJ2-7; 7 positions agree with TRBD1. The CDR3 covers 16 residues. Germline CDR1 SGHNT, CDR2 YYREEE (reference sequence). V lost 0 bases, J lost 2 bases, and 8 bases stayed unmatched. CDR3 DNA: TGTGCCAGCAGCTTGGGGGGACAGTTTGCGGCCTACGAGCAGTACTTC. Its translation is CASSLGGQFAAYEQYF.

The V and J genes are TRBV5-1 and TRBJ2-5; D perhaps matches TRBD2 (5 bases). Germline V gene data show CDR1 as SGHRS and CDR2 as YFSETQ. The CDR3 contains 13 residues. V gave up 0 bases and J gave up 5 bases, with 8 bases separating them. CDR3 DNA: TGCGCCAGCAGCTTGGGGTGGAGGGAGACCCAGTACTTC. This translates into CASSLGWRETQYF.

About this clone: The sample holds other DNA sequences that translate to the same CDR3. The rearrangement links TRBV19 to TRBJ2-1; perhaps TRBD2 as D (5 bases). V lost 5 bases and J lost 0, with 5 bases in between. Germline values: CDR1 LNHDA, CDR2 SQIVND (reference sequence). There are 13 residues in the CDR3. CDR3 protein: CASSGSSYNEQFF. As DNA, the CDR3 is TGTGCCAGTAGTGGGAGCTCCTACAATGAGCAGTTCTTC.

CDR3 residues: CASSSALDYQETQYF. In DNA, the CDR3 is TGTGCCAGCAGTTCCGCCCTCGACTACCAAGAGACCCAGTACTTC. The V and J genes are TRBV6-5 and TRBJ2-5, with unresolved D. CDR1 MNHEY and CDR2 SVGAGI come from the germline V gene. The CDR3 runs 15 residues. The V and J ends lost 4 bases and 0 bases respectively, with 12 bases between them.

J is TRBJ2-5 and V is TRBV4-1; TRBD2 agrees at 7 bases. The junction had 5 bases not matched to a gene; V was cut back by 3 bases and J by 1 base. This CDR3 has 15 residues. Germline V lookup: CDR1 MGHRA, CDR2 YSYEKL. CDR3 sequence reads: CASSHLAASQETQYF. In DNA form, the CDR3 reads TGCGCCAGCAGCCACCTAGCGGCCAGCCAAGAGACCCAGTACTTC.

The chain couples TRBV4-1 to TRBJ2-1; 7 nucleotides match TRBD1. Germline values: CDR1 MGHRA, CDR2 YSYEKL. CDR3 length: 16 amino acids. Losses at the gene ends were 5 bases for V and 5 bases for J; bases not matched to a gene: 12. CDR3 in DNA: TGCGCCAGCAGCGGCAAGACAGGGAAGAATCACAATGAGCAGTTCTTC. Protein sequence: CASSGKTGKNHNEQFF.

The J gene is TRBJ2-3, the V gene TRBV15, with unresolved D. CDR3 length: 12 residues. Between the trimmed V and J ends, which lost 0 bases and 6 bases, there was a span of 4 bases. Germline-derived CDR1 and CDR2 are LNHNV and YYDKDF (reference sequence). The CDR3 DNA reads as TGTGCCACCAGCAGAGAACTTGATACGCAGTATTTT. This sequence encodes CATSRELDTQYF.

The rearrangement links TRBV4-2 to TRBJ2-7; D not resolved. The CDR3 contains 13 residues. Between the trimmed V and J ends, which lost 1 base and 6 bases, there was a span of 10 bases. From germline, CDR1 is LGHNA and CDR2 YNFKEQ. This CDR3 reads CASSQGASREQYF. The CDR3 DNA reads as TGTGCCAGCAGCCAAGGGGCCTCCCGCGAGCAGTACTTC.

The V gene is TRBV5-5, the J gene TRBJ2-7; no clear D. CDR1 and CDR2 from the germline V gene are SGHKS and YYEKEE (reference sequence). The CDR3 has 12 amino acids. V lost 0 bases and J lost 4, with 5 bases in between. CDR3: CASSLVGYEQYF. The CDR3 DNA sequence: TGTGCCAGCAGCTTGGTCGGTTACGAGCAGTACTTC.

The V and J genes are TRBV13 and TRBJ2-3, with a weak D call TRBD2 (6 bases). The V end was cut by 5 bases, the J end by 6 bases, with 18 bases between. The length of the CDR3 is 15 residues. The germline CDR1 and CDR2 sequences are PRHDT and FYEKMQ (reference sequence). Written as DNA, the CDR3 is TGTGCCAGCAGCCTGGGGTCGACTAGTCCGGATACGCAGTATTTT. Amino acids: CASSLGSTSPDTQYF.

The chain links TRBV19 to TRBJ1-1; D unclear. Germline loops: CDR1 LNHDA, CDR2 SQIVND (reference sequence). Trimming stripped 6 bases from V and 4 bases from J, with 6 bases between. The CDR3 totals 11 residues. The CDR3 loop is CASSLFTEAFF. CDR3 sequence (DNA): TGTGCCAGTAGCCTCTTCACTGAAGCTTTCTTT.

The J gene is TRBJ2-7, the V gene TRBV5-6; a weak D match, TRBD2 (6 bases). The CDR3 has 15 amino acids. The V gene lost 4 bases and the J gene lost 1 base, with 15 bases spanning the gap. Germline lookup yields CDR1 SGHDT and CDR2 YYEEEE. Here the CDR3 reads CASSATRDSSYEQYF. The CDR3 DNA is TGTGCCAGCAGCGCCACGCGGGACTCATCCTACGAGCAGTACTTC.

The chain carries TRBV9 and TRBJ2-2; D possibly corresponds to TRBD2 (5 bases). The CDR3 contains 16 residues. V lost 4 bases, J lost 2 bases, and 15 bases lay in between. CDR1 and CDR2 from the germline V gene are SGDLS and YYNGEE. The CDR3 nucleotides read TGTGCCAGCAGCCCTCCCCCGACGGGAAACACCGGGGAGCTGTTTTTT. It specifies CASSPPPTGNTGELFF.

The chain recombines TRBV27 with TRBJ2-3; D not certain. This CDR3 spans 15 amino acids. Germline V gene data show CDR1 as MNHEY and CDR2 as SMNVEV (reference sequence). With 2 bases removed from V and 0 bases from J, the gap between germline ends came to 9 bases. CDR3 DNA sequence: TGTGCCAGCAGTTTAATCGACTCTAGCACAGATACGCAGTATTTT. Translated, it gives CASSLIDSSTDTQYF.

The chain uses TRBV4-3 and TRBJ2-1; possible D gene TRBD1, 6 bases. The CDR3 runs to 20 residues. The V gene's germline CDR1 is LGHNA and CDR2 YSLEER. The V end lost 0 bases, the J end lost 4 bases, and 25 bases lay between the germline ends. CDR3 in DNA: TGCGCCAGCAGCCAAGATTTCTGGGGGCACCGGCAGGAAACGTACAATGAGCAGTTCTTC. Translated: CASSQDFWGHRQETYNEQFF.

This clone was detected once. This rearrangement joins TRBV27 to TRBJ1-1; TRBD1 agrees at 7 bases. With 3 bases clipped from V and 1 base from J, the junction kept 5 bases outside the gene matches. The CDR3 extends over 15 amino acids. Germline CDR1 MNHEY, CDR2 SMNVEV (reference sequence). CDR3 nucleotide sequence: TGTGCCAGCAGTTTGCGCCGGACAGGGAACACTGAAGCTTTCTTT. Translated, it gives CASSLRRTGNTEAFF.

The V gene is TRBV4-3, the J gene TRBJ2-7; TRBD1 aligns across 11 bases. The CDR3 spans 14 residues. The V and J ends lost 4 bases and 5 bases, in that order; junction bases with no gene match: 4. Germline V gives CDR1 LGHNA, CDR2 YSLEER. The CDR3 nucleotides are TGCGCCAGCAGCCGGACAGGGGGCCTCGACGAGCAGTACTTC. Protein product: CASSRTGGLDEQYF.

The chain is built from TRBV7-9 and TRBJ2-3; TRBD2 agrees at 7 bases. Germline V lookup: CDR1 SEHNR, CDR2 FQNEAQ (reference sequence). The J segment lost 2 bases and the V segment lost 1 base, leaving 9 bases of the junction unmatched. CDR3 length: 17 amino acids. CDR3 DNA: TGTGCCAGCAGCTTAGGGGCTAGCGGAGCCCTCACAGATACGCAGTATTTT. Its translation is CASSLGASGALTDTQYF.